This T cell receptor beta chain was profiled in a study of blood T cells in healthy people across ages. CDR3 length: 15 amino acids. The ends were cut back, 4 bases at V and 1 base at J, with 12 bases in the middle. Germline values: CDR1 SNHLY, CDR2 FYNNEI. With a J-beta primer mix and a sample-barcoded 5' primer, a second PCR ran about 7 to 11 cycles. TCRdb independently ran MiXCR on the 5' RACE reads; one entry per CDR3 protein. Of about a million distinct CDR3 sequences listed, roughly 51% are singletons. The gene calls are TRBV2 and TRBJ2-3, with D perhaps TRBD2 (5 bases). The clonotype comes from a woman in her sixties in good health. The sequenced sample consisted of blood. The CDR3, as DNA: TGTGCCAGCAGTGCCAGCGGCCCGGGCACAGATACGCAGTATTTT. As protein: CASSASGPGTDTQYF.